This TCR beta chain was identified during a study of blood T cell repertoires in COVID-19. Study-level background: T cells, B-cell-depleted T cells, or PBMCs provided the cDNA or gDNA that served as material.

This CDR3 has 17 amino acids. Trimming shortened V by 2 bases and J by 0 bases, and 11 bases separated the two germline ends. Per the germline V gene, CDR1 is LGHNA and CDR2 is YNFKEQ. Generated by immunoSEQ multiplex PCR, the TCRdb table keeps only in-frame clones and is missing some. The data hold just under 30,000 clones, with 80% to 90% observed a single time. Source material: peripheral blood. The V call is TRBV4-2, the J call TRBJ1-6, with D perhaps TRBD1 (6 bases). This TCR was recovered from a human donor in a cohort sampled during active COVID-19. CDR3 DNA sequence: TGTGCCAGCAGCCAAACAGGGTTGGGCTCCTATAATTCACCCCTCCACTTT. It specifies CASSQTGLGSYNSPLHF.